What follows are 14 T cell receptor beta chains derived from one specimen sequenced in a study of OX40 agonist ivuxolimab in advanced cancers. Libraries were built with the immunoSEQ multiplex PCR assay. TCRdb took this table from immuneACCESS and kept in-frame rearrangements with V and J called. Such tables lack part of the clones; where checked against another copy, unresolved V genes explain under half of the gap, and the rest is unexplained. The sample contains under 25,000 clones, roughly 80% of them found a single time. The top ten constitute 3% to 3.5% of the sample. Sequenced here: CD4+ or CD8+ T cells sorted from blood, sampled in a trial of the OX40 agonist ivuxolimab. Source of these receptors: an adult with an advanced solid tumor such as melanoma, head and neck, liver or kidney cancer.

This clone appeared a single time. CDR3 sequence: CASKFRQGSNTGELFF. The CDR3 bases are TGCGCCAGCAAATTTAGACAGGGCTCGAACACCGGGGAGCTGTTTTTT. The genes are TRBV5-1 and TRBJ2-2; 7 nucleotides agree with TRBD1. The J segment lost 0 bases and the V segment lost 6 bases, leaving 8 bases of the junction unmatched. The germline V gene encodes CDR1 SGHRS and CDR2 YFSETQ. This CDR3 comprises 16 residues.

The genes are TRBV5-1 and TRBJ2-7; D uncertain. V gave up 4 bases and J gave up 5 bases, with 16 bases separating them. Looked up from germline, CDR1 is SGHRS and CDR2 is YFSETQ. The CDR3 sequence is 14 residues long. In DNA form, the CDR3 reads TGCGCCAGCAGCCCCCGGCCTCCCCCCCACGAGCAGTACTTC. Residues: CASSPRPPPHEQYF.

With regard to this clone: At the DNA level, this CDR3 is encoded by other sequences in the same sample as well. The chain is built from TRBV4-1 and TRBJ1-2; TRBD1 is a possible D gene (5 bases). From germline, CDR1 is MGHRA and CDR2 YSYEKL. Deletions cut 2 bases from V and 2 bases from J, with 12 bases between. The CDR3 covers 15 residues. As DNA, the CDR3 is TGCGCCAGCAGCCAAACCGGGACCTTGAACTATGGCTACACCTTC. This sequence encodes CASSQTGTLNYGYTF.

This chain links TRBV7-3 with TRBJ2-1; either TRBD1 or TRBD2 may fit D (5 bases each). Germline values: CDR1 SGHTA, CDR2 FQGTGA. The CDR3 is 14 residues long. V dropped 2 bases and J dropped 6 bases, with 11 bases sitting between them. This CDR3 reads CASSLVAGSNEQFF. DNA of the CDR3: TGTGCCAGCAGCTTAGTGGCAGGGAGCAATGAGCAGTTCTTC. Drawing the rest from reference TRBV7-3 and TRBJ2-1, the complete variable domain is GAGVSQTPSNKVTEKGKYVELRCDPISGHTALYWYRQSLGQGPEFLIYFQGTGAADDSGLPNDRFFAVRPEGSVSTLKIQRTERGDSAVYLCASSLVAGSNEQFFGPGTRLTVL.

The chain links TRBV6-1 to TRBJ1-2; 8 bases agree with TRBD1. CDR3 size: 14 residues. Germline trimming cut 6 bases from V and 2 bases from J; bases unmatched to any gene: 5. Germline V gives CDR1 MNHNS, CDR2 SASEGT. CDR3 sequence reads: CASRPQGANYGYTF. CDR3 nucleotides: TGTGCCAGCAGGCCCCAGGGGGCGAACTATGGCTACACCTTC.

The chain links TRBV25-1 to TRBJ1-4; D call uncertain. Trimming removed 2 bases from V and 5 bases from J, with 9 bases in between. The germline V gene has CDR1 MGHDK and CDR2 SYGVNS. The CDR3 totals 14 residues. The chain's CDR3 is CASSEGRVNEKLFF. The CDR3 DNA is TGTGCCAGCAGTGAAGGGAGAGTGAATGAAAAACTGTTTTTT.

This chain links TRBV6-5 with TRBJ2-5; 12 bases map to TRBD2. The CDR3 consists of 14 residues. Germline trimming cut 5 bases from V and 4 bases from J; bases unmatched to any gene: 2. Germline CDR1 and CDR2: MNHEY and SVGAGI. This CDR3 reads CASSPGLAGETQYF. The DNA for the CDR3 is TGTGCCAGCAGTCCGGGACTAGCGGGAGAGACCCAGTACTTC.

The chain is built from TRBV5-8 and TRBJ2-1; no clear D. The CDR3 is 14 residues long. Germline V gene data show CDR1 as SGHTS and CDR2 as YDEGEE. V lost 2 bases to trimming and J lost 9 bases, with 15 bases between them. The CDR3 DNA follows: TGTGCCAGCAGCTTCCTTAGGCAGGTCGGTGAGCAGTTCTTC. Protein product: CASSFLRQVGEQFF.

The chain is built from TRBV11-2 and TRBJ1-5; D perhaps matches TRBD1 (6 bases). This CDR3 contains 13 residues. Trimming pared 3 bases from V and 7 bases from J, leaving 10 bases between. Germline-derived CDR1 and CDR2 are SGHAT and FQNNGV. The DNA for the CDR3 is TGTGCCAGCAGCTTGAACAGGGACCAGCCCCAGCATTTT. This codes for CASSLNRDQPQHF. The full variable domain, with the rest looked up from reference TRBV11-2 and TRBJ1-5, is EAGVAQSPRYKIIEKRQSVAFWCNPISGHATLYWYQQILGQGPKLLIQFQNNGVVDDSQLPKDRFSAERLKGVDSTLKIQPAKLEDSAVYLCASSLNRDQPQHFGDGTRLSIL.

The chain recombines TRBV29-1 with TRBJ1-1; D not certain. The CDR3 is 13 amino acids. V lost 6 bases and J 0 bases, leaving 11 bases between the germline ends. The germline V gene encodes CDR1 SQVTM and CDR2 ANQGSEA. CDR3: CSVPGVLNTEAFF. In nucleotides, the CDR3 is TGCAGCGTCCCCGGGGTTTTGAACACTGAAGCTTTCTTT.

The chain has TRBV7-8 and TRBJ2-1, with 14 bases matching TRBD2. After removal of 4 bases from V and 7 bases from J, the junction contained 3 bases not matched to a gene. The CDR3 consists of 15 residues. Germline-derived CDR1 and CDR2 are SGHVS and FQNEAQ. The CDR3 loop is CASSSGLAGVNEQFF. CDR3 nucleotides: TGTGCCAGCAGCTCGGGACTAGCGGGAGTGAATGAGCAGTTCTTC.

The CDR3 loop reads CATSRDGGRGKSSYEQYF. In nucleotides, the CDR3 is TGTGCCACCAGCAGAGATGGGGGACGGGGGAAGTCGTCCTACGAGCAGTACTTC. V gene TRBV15 combines with J gene TRBJ2-7, with D perhaps TRBD2 (6 bases). The CDR3 has 18 amino acids. Per the germline V gene, CDR1 is LNHNV and CDR2 is YYDKDF (reference sequence). Trimming removed 0 bases from V and 1 base from J, with 19 bases in between.

The CDR3 DNA sequence: TGTGCCAGTAGTATTGCGGGACGAGTTACTTCAGATACGCAGTATTTT. This encodes CASSIAGRVTSDTQYF. V and J are TRBV19 and TRBJ2-3; D is perhaps TRBD2 (6 bases). The CDR3 is 16 amino acids. Germline V gene sequence: CDR1 LNHDA, CDR2 SQIVND (reference sequence). V gave up 3 bases and J gave up 4 bases, with 17 bases separating them.

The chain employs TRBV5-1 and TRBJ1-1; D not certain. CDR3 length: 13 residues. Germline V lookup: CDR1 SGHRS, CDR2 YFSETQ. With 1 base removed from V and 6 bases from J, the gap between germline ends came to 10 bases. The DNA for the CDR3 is TGCGCCAGCAGCTTGATGACGGATTCTGAAGCTTTCTTT. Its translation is CASSLMTDSEAFF.